This TCR beta chain was recorded in a study of blood T cell repertoires in COVID-19. Study details: T cells, B-cell-depleted T cells, or PBMCs provided the cDNA or gDNA that served as material.

Participants spanned ages about 18 to 95 years and resided in 20 to 30 US areas. Cohort allocation depended upon clinical history that participants reported. During the 2 weeks before they entered the study, exposed participants had met someone with a PCR-confirmed or clinician-diagnosed COVID-19 case. Repertoires were generated with immunoSEQ multiplex PCR, while TCRdb's copy carries only in-frame clones and drops some. The profile shows 200,000 or so clones, approximately 83% of them singletons. The CDR3 contains 14 residues. The V segment lost 8 bases and the J segment 8 bases; nucleotides outside the gene matches: 11. Germline V gene sequence: CDR1 SNHLY, CDR2 FYNNEI.

The sequenced material came from PBMCs or T cells enriched from blood (not recorded which). This TCR was sampled from a woman aged 45-59 years who had been exposed to COVID-19. The V and J genes are TRBV2 and TRBJ2-1, with TRBD2 matching 8 bases. CDR3 residues: CASSWGRGVYEQFF. The DNA of the CDR3 is TGTGCCAGCTCGTGGGGGCGGGGGGTTTATGAGCAGTTCTTC.